These 30 T cell receptor beta chains originate from one sample sequenced in a study of preoperative IRX-2 immunotherapy in early breast cancer. Profiled with immunoSEQ multiplex PCR; TCRdb holds only in-frame clones, not every one. The data show 30,000 to 45,000 clones, with roughly 82% seen just once and roughly 1.5% held by the top ten. Documented treatment: preoperative locoregional IRX-2 cytokine immunotherapy. Sequences were derived from lymph node tissue, sampled after IRX-2 immunotherapy. Receptors were obtained from a human donor with breast cancer.

The chain employs TRBV18 and TRBJ1-2, with 7 nucleotides matching TRBD1. After removal of 2 bases from V and 4 bases from J, the junction contained 4 bases not matched to a gene. Germline CDR1 is KGHSH and CDR2 is LQKENI. The CDR3 has 14 amino acids. In DNA, the CDR3 is TGTGCCAGCTCACCATTGGACAGGAGCTATGGCTACACCTTC. Amino acid sequence: CASSPLDRSYGYTF. The full variable domain, its missing parts supplied by reference TRBV18 and TRBJ1-2, is NAGVMQNPRHLVRRRGQEARLRCSPMKGHSHVYWYRQLPEEGLKFMVYLQKENIIDESGMPKERFSAEFPKEGPSILRIQQVVRGDSAAYFCASSPLDRSYGYTFGSGTRLTVV.

This sequence joins TRBV10-2 and TRBJ1-1, with D possibly matching TRBD1 (6 bases). CDR3 length: 17 amino acids. V lost 3 bases and J 2 bases, leaving 19 bases between the germline ends. CDR1 is WSHSY, CDR2 SAAADI, per germline. For the CDR3, the DNA is TGCGCCAGCAGTGACTTTTACAGGGTGGGGCTAAACACTGAAGCTTTCTTT. Encoded protein: CASSDFYRVGLNTEAFF.

CDR3 in amino acids: CASNEAGTVFYEQYF. CDR3 coding DNA: TGTGCCAGCAACGAGGCCGGGACGGTGTTCTACGAGCAGTACTTC. V is TRBV6-8 and J is TRBJ2-7, with D tentatively TRBD1 or TRBD2 (5 bases each). V lost 7 bases and J lost 3, with 19 bases in between. This CDR3 contains 15 residues. Germline CDR1 and CDR2: MNHGY and SAAAGT.

The rearrangement joins TRBV6-8 to TRBJ2-3; a weak D match, TRBD2 (6 bases). This CDR3 is built from 15 residues. Germline CDR1 is MNHGY and CDR2 is SAAAGT. V lost 8 bases to trimming and J lost 2 bases, with 17 bases between them. This chain's CDR3 is CASGKSGLPTDTQYF. CDR3 bases: TGTGCCAGCGGAAAATCGGGACTCCCCACAGATACGCAGTATTTT.

CDR3: CASSYYRDSYGYTF. The DNA of the CDR3 is TGTGCCAGCAGTTACTACCGGGACAGCTATGGCTACACCTTC. The chain joins TRBV6-8 to TRBJ1-2; 7 nucleotides line up with TRBD1. Germline V CDR1 and CDR2: MNHGY, SAAAGT. V lost 1 base and J lost 4; bases outside the gene matches: 3. CDR3 length equals 14 residues.

V is TRBV6-7 and J is TRBJ1-6; 7 bases are a match to TRBD1. TRBV6-7 is reported as an ORF; its role is uncertain. This CDR3 region has 14 residues. V was pared by 6 bases and J by 8 bases, with 7 bases of the junction left unmatched. CDR3 in amino acids: CASSYRQGDSPLHF. CDR3 in DNA: TGTGCCAGCAGCTACAGGCAGGGGGATTCACCCCTCCACTTT.

This chain uses TRBV6-8 with TRBJ1-1; 8 positions agree with TRBD1. V trimming: 6 bases; J trimming: 6 bases; junction bases outside the gene matches: 3. The CDR3 has 12 residues. Germline CDR1 is MNHGY and CDR2 is SAAAGT. The CDR3 coding sequence is TGTGCCAGCAGAATACAGGGGGCTGAAGCTTTCTTT. It translates to CASRIQGAEAFF.

By share, this clone counts as medium-sized. The rearrangement joins TRBV11-3 to TRBJ2-3; 8 positions match TRBD1. The CDR3 is 17 residues long. In germline, CDR1 is SGHNT, CDR2 YENEEA. The J segment lost 1 base and the V segment lost 1 base, leaving 7 bases of the junction unmatched. CDR3 loop: CASSLVAGGFGTDTQYF. The CDR3 coding sequence is TGTGCCAGCAGCTTAGTAGCAGGGGGCTTCGGCACAGATACGCAGTATTTT. The whole variable domain, filled in from reference TRBV11-3 and TRBJ2-3, reads EAGVVQSPRYKIIEKKQPVAFWCNPISGHNTLYWYLQNLGQGPELLIRYENEEAVDDSQLPKDRFSAERLKGVDSTLKIQPAELGDSAVYLCASSLVAGGFGTDTQYFGPGTRLTVL.

As regards this clone: Relative to the germline gene, one junction end is altered; a read error may explain this. V gene TRBV23-1 combines with J gene TRBJ1-5, with D possibly being TRBD1 (5 bases). TRBV23-1 is marked as an open reading frame, function uncertain. This CDR3 contains 15 residues. The CDR3 reads CASSQSAGPRMAQHF. The CDR3 nucleotides read TGCGCCAGCAGCCAATCCGCGGGGCCCCGGATGGCCCAGCATTTT.

V is TRBV2 and J is TRBJ1-5; D is perhaps TRBD1 (5 bases). Germline V gene data show CDR1 as SNHLY and CDR2 as FYNNEI. The CDR3 has 16 residues. Trimming took off 5 bases at V and 3 bases at J, with 17 bases between the two ends. CDR3 region: CASSLRGSATNQPQHF. CDR3 nucleotide sequence: TGTGCCAGCAGTTTACGGGGGAGTGCCACCAATCAGCCCCAGCATTTT.

Concerning this clone itself: A read error may account for a junction end that differs from germline. The rearrangement uses TRBV7-1 and TRBJ2-7; D may be TRBD1 or TRBD2 (5 bases each). TRBV7-1 is an ORF, with its function uncertain. The CDR3 spans 13 residues. CDR3 sequence: CASSSGWGSEQYF. The CDR3 DNA sequence: TGTGCCAGCAGTTCAGGTTGGGGGAGTGAGCAGTACTTC.

The V call is TRBV6-8, the J call TRBJ1-6; D might be TRBD1 (5 bases). Germline-derived CDR1 and CDR2 are MNHGY and SAAAGT. V was shortened by 5 bases and J by 5 bases, with 13 bases between the two germline ends. The CDR3 is 15 amino acids. CDR3 nucleotides: TGTGCCAGCAGTGCCTCCTGGGGCAATAATTCACCCCTCCACTTT. This codes for CASSASWGNNSPLHF.

The rearrangement links TRBV7-4 to TRBJ2-1, with TRBD2 matching over 11 bases. Germline assignment: CDR1 SGHVT and CDR2 SQSDAQ. Trimming removed 8 bases from V and 7 bases from J; junction bases left unmatched: 4. The CDR3 spans 13 residues. The CDR3 region is CASQGTSGNEQFF. DNA of the CDR3: TGTGCCAGCCAGGGGACTAGCGGAAATGAGCAGTTCTTC.

This clone appeared a few times. The rearrangement joins TRBV10-1 to TRBJ2-2, with D perhaps TRBD1 (6 bases). This CDR3 spans 15 amino acids. Germline CDR1 WNHNN, CDR2 SYGVQD (reference sequence). Between the trimmed V and J ends, which lost 2 bases and 2 bases, there was a span of 9 bases. CDR3 sequence: CASSEVRGNTGELFF. The CDR3 region has the DNA TGCGCCAGCAGTGAGGTCAGGGGCAACACCGGGGAGCTGTTTTTT.

As to this clone: At one end the junction does not follow the germline gene, possibly because of a read error. The chain joins TRBV6-8 to TRBJ2-3; 8 bases fit TRBD2. The germline V gene has CDR1 MNHGY and CDR2 SAAAGT. The CDR3 has 17 residues. The CDR3, as DNA: TGTGCCATCAGTGTCCCCTGGGGCGGGGGGACAACAGATACGCAGTATTTT. It yields the protein CAISVPWGGGTTDTQYF.

The V and J genes are TRBV6-8 and TRBJ1-2; weak D call: TRBD1 (6 bases). Per the germline V gene, CDR1 is MNHGY and CDR2 is SAAAGT. This CDR3 spans 14 amino acids. With 0 bases removed from V and 4 bases from J, the gap between germline ends came to 9 bases. The CDR3 is CASSYSEGGYGYTF. CDR3 DNA: TGTGCCAGCAGTTACTCGGAGGGGGGCTATGGCTACACCTTC.

The gene calls are TRBV7-6 and TRBJ2-7, with TRBD1 matching 8 bases. The V and J ends lost 3 bases and 2 bases, in that order; junction bases with no gene match: 3. This CDR3 has 14 amino acids. Germline assignment: CDR1 SGHVS and CDR2 FNYEAQ. The DNA for the CDR3 is TGTGCCAGCAGCTTCGACAGGGGTACCTACGAGCAGTACTTC. As protein: CASSFDRGTYEQYF.

The chain joins TRBV18 to TRBJ1-1; D remains ambiguous. Germline-derived CDR1 and CDR2 are KGHSH and LQKENI. The CDR3 has 14 residues. V lost 1 base and J 0 bases, leaving 6 bases between the germline ends. The DNA of the CDR3 is TGTGCCAGCTCACCACAGGAGATGAACACTGAAGCTTTCTTT. It codes for CASSPQEMNTEAFF.

The chain is built from TRBV6-8 and TRBJ2-2; 9 bases match TRBD1. This CDR3 is 19 amino acids long. Germline V gene sequence: CDR1 MNHGY, CDR2 SAAAGT. V lost 3 bases and J lost 4; bases outside the gene matches: 15. CDR3: CASSYEVHRGRGSTGELFF. The CDR3, as DNA: TGTGCCAGCAGTTATGAAGTTCACAGGGGGCGAGGAAGCACCGGGGAGCTGTTTTTT.

The V gene is TRBV6-8, the J gene TRBJ1-1; 9 nucleotides agree with TRBD1. V shed 6 bases, J shed 2 bases, and the junction held 4 bases outside the gene matches. In germline, CDR1 is MNHGY, CDR2 SAAAGT. The CDR3 runs 14 residues. The CDR3 bases are TGTGCCAGCAGGATTACAGGGGGCAACACTGAAGCTTTCTTT. Residues: CASRITGGNTEAFF.

On this clone itself: The junction and the germline gene differ at one end; a read error may be behind it. The chain uses TRBV6-8 and TRBJ1-4; D unresolved. This CDR3 has 16 amino acids. CDR1 and CDR2 (germline): MNHGY, SAAAGT. The CDR3 sequence is CASSDSPVATNEKLFF. The CDR3 nucleotides are TGTGCCAGCAGTGACTCGCCAGTTGCAACTAATGAAAAACTGTTTTTT.

The V and J genes are TRBV10-2 and TRBJ1-6; 7 bases fit TRBD1. With V trimmed by 6 bases and J by 7 bases, 6 bases remained unmatched. The length of the CDR3 is 14 residues. Germline CDR1 is WSHSY and CDR2 is SAAADI. CDR3 nucleotide sequence: TGCGCCAGCAGCCCCGGGACAGCGAATTCACCCCTCCACTTT. Translating it yields CASSPGTANSPLHF.

The V gene is TRBV6-8, the J gene TRBJ1-1; D gene unclear. The CDR3 has 14 amino acids. Trimming took 6 bases from V and 4 from J, leaving 15 bases between them. Germline CDR1 reads MNHGY; CDR2 reads SAAAGT. The CDR3 sequence: CASSQLWTGTEAFF. Written as DNA, the CDR3 is TGTGCCAGCAGCCAACTTTGGACGGGCACTGAAGCTTTCTTT.

The genes are TRBV19 and TRBJ2-1, with 10 bases lining up with TRBD1. This CDR3 region has 15 residues. The germline CDR1 and CDR2 sequences are LNHDA and SQIVND (reference sequence). Trimming at V came to 4 bases and at J to 8 bases, leaving 8 bases not matched to a gene. The CDR3 region is CASSKGQGFIDEQFF. The CDR3 DNA reads as TGTGCCAGTAGTAAGGGACAGGGGTTTATCGATGAGCAGTTCTTC.

The chain combines TRBV19 with TRBJ2-5, with 8 bases aligning to TRBD1. The V gene end was trimmed by 7 bases and the J gene end by 2 bases; junction bases not matched to a gene: 9. This CDR3 has 15 amino acids. CDR1 and CDR2 from the germline V gene are LNHDA and SQIVND (reference sequence). The CDR3 loop reads CASTDTQGGQETQYF. The CDR3 bases are TGTGCCAGTACCGACACACAGGGGGGACAAGAGACCCAGTACTTC.

The CDR3 is CASSYSKLSLNTGELFF. Written as DNA, the CDR3 is TGTGCCAGCAGTTACTCGAAACTTAGCCTGAACACCGGGGAGCTGTTTTTT. The J gene is TRBJ2-2, the V gene TRBV6-8; no clear D. Germline V gene lookup returns CDR1 MNHGY and CDR2 SAAAGT. Trimming removed 0 bases at V and 1 base at J, with 12 bases between. CDR3 length: 17 residues.

The rearrangement links TRBV7-6 to TRBJ2-5; D ambiguous. CDR1 is SGHVS, CDR2 FNYEAQ, per germline. Trimming took off 3 bases at V and 4 bases at J, with 15 bases between the two ends. The CDR3 consists of 15 residues. The CDR3 protein is CASSLRRNFPETQYF. Written as DNA, the CDR3 is TGTGCCAGCAGCTTGCGACGGAATTTCCCAGAGACCCAGTACTTC.

The chain recombines TRBV11-3 with TRBJ2-7; D is unclear. Germline CDR1 SGHNT, CDR2 YENEEA. V lost 0 bases and J lost 6, with 12 bases in between. The CDR3 extends over 14 amino acids. The CDR3 sequence: CASSLDIKKGEQYF. CDR3 nucleotides: TGTGCCAGCAGCTTAGATATAAAGAAGGGCGAGCAGTACTTC. The whole variable domain, filled in from reference TRBV11-3 and TRBJ2-7, reads EAGVVQSPRYKIIEKKQPVAFWCNPISGHNTLYWYLQNLGQGPELLIRYENEEAVDDSQLPKDRFSAERLKGVDSTLKIQPAELGDSAVYLCASSLDIKKGEQYFGPGTRLTVT.

The chain joins TRBV7-6 to TRBJ2-4; 7 bases are shared with TRBD1. J was trimmed by 7 bases and V by 1 base; bases with no gene match: 16. Per the germline V gene, CDR1 is SGHVS and CDR2 is FNYEAQ. The CDR3 has 18 residues. CDR3 protein: CASSLGFSWQGERNIQYF. The CDR3 DNA sequence: TGTGCCAGCAGCTTAGGATTTAGCTGGCAGGGGGAAAGGAACATTCAGTACTTC.

The J gene is TRBJ1-1, the V gene TRBV28, with 9 bases that match TRBD1. Germline CDR1 reads MDHEN; CDR2 reads SYDVKM. J was trimmed by 5 bases and V by 7 bases; bases with no gene match: 11. The CDR3 extends over 15 amino acids. For the CDR3, the DNA is TGTGCCAGCACCAGATACAGGGGGCCAGGGACTGAAGCTTTCTTT. Protein sequence: CASTRYRGPGTEAFF.